The subject of this entry is one TCR beta chain. This CDR3 is built from 13 residues. CDR1 and CDR2 (germline): SGHVS, FNYEAQ. This specimen belongs to a study of type 1 and type 2 diabetes patients. Amplification started from genomic DNA. A primer set of 30 forward and 13 reverse primers amplified the CDR3. TCRdb processed the multiplex PCR reads anew with MiXCR; each CDR3 protein has one entry. The profile shows 250,000 to 300,000 distinct CDR3 sequences, approximately 50% of them singletons. The source of this sequence is a man aged 18 to 30 with type 2 diabetes. The material sequenced was peripheral blood mononuclear cells (PBMCs). This chain uses TRBV7-6 with TRBJ2-7; D unclear. The end of the DNA is better explained by TRBJ2-1, so the J call may be wrong. The CDR3 nucleotides read TGTGCCAGCAGCATAAAGTTTTTCGGGGAGCAGTTCTTC. Amino acids: CASSIKFFGEQFF.